This TCR beta chain was sequenced in a study of T cell responses to AZD1222 COVID-19 vaccine. Details on this clone: Its antigen is unknown.

The CDR3 has 18 amino acids. CDR1 LGHNA and CDR2 YNFKEQ come from the germline V gene. V lost 0 bases and J lost 0, with 15 bases in between. Study-level points and caveats: Spike as a whole was targeted by vaccine-associated CD4 TCRs, dominant at 160-218 and 743-854. Unmutated variant regions are reportedly the target of nearly half of TCRs that are spike-specific.

Some clones are missing from TCRdb's copy, which holds only in-frame ones; the method was immunoSEQ multiplex PCR. Among 250,000 to 300,000 clones listed, 90% to 95% were seen once. The sequencing here drew on peripheral blood, taken 28 days after the second AZD1222 dose. The origin of this receptor is an adult who received the AZD1222 COVID-19 vaccine. V and J are TRBV4-2 and TRBJ2-1; D call uncertain. CDR3 coding DNA: TGTGCCAGCAGCCAAGAACTGGTTCTAGACCTCTCCTACAATGAGCAGTTCTTC. The encoded protein is CASSQELVLDLSYNEQFF.